The clone carrying this T cell receptor (beta chain) has only a few counts. Its matching antigen is unknown. The sample belongs to a study of vaccination and CD4 T cells after COVID-19. Overall study context: Median time from second vaccine dose to sampling was 60 to 80 days (14 to 241).

This CDR3 comprises 18 residues. The V gene's germline CDR1 is SEHNR and CDR2 FQNEAQ (reference sequence). With V trimmed by 4 bases and J by 2 bases, 13 bases remained unmatched. Specified treatment: roughly nine-day PBMC culture with coronavirus spike peptide pools or control peptides (ViraFEST assay). An Oncomine TCR Beta short-read assay was used to sequence the DNA from cultured CD4+ T cells. TCRdb re-analysed the PCR reads in MiXCR, keeping a single row per CDR3 protein. The sample holds some 21,000 distinct CDR3 sequences; about half are singletons and the top ten take roughly 10%. Sequencing was carried out using CD4+ T cells from blood, cultured in vitro. This sequence joins TRBV7-9 and TRBJ2-1; 8 nucleotides match TRBD2. The clonotype was recovered from a human donor who had recovered from COVID-19. The DNA of the CDR3 is TGTGCCAGCAGCTATCAGATCATTAGCGGGGCGGCCTACAATGAGCAGTTCTTC. Translation: CASSYQIISGAAYNEQFF.